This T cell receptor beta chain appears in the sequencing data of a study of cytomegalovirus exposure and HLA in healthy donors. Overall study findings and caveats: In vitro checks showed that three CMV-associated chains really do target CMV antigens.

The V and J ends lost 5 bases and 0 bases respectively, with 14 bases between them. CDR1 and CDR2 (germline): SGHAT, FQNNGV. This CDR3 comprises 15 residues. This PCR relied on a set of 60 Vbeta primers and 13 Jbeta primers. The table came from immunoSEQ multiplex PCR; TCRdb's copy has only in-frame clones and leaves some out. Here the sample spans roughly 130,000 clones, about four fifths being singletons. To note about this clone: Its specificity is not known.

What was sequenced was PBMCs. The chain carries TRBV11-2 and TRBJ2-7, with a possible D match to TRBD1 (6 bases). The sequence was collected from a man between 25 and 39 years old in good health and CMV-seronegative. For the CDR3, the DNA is TGTGCCAGCAGCCCAGGGGCGTCGAGCTCCTACGAGCAGTACTTC. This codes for CASSPGASSSYEQYF.